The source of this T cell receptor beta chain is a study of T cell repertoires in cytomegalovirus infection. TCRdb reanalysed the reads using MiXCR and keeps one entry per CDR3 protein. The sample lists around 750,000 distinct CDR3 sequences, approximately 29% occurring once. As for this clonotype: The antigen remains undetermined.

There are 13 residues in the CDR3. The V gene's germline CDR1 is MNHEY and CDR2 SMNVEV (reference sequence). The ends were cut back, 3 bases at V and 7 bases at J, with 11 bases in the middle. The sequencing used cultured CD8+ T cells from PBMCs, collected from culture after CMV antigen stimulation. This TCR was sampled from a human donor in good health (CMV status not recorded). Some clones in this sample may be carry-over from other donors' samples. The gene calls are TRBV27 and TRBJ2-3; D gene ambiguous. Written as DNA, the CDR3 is TGTGCCAGCAGTTTGAGCGCATCAAATACGCAGTATTTT. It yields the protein CASSLSASNTQYF.